These 28 T cell receptor beta chains were sequenced from one sample in a study of T cells in Graves' hyperthyroidism and ophthalmopathy. TCR beta CDR3 sequences were amplified from RNA transcripts. During a first-round RT-PCR of the TCR CDR3, the HTBI primer set was used. One entry per CDR3 protein results from TCRdb running MiXCR on the multiplex PCR reads. The top ten hold about 30% of the sample, which has 350,000 to 400,000 distinct CDR3 sequences, 14% to 15% seen once. The sample was blood. These receptors all stem from a woman in her 30s with Graves' hyperthyroidism.

Many counts were recorded for this clonotype. The chain uses TRBV18 and TRBJ2-5, with 8 nucleotides matching TRBD1. The junction had 10 bases not matched to a gene; V was cut back by 5 bases and J by 5 bases. Per the germline V gene, CDR1 is KGHSH and CDR2 is LQKENI. This CDR3 comprises 15 residues. The CDR3 DNA is TGTGCCAGCTCAATCCGACAGGGGTCGTGGGAGACCCAGTACTTC. Its translation is CASSIRQGSWETQYF. Looking up the rest from reference TRBV18 and TRBJ2-5 gives the full variable domain: NAGVMQNPRHLVRRRGQEARLRCSPMKGHSHVYWYRQLPEEGLKFMVYLQKENIIDESGMPKERFSAEFPKEGPSILRIQQVVRGDSAAYFCASSIRQGSWETQYFGPGTRLLVL.

This clonotype was seen repeatedly, ten times or more. The genes are TRBV11-2 and TRBJ2-1; D uncertain. Germline lookup yields CDR1 SGHAT and CDR2 FQNNGV. With 3 bases removed from V and 0 bases from J, the gap between germline ends came to 6 bases. The CDR3 is 14 residues long. The CDR3 reads CASSFINSYNEQFF. CDR3 DNA: TGTGCCAGCAGCTTTATCAACTCCTACAATGAGCAGTTCTTC.

V gene TRBV6-1 combines with J gene TRBJ1-2, with D maybe TRBD1 (5 bases). Germline V lookup: CDR1 MNHNS, CDR2 SASEGT. This CDR3 has 14 residues. V was pared by 4 bases and J by 8 bases, with 17 bases between. The CDR3 spells CASSGSGKGGGYTF. The DNA of the CDR3 is TGTGCCAGCAGTGGGTCAGGGAAAGGCGGCGGCTACACCTTC.

The chain combines TRBV20-1 with TRBJ2-5, with 7 nucleotides matching TRBD2. Germline loops: CDR1 DFQATT, CDR2 SNEGSKA (reference sequence). The length of the CDR3 is 16 residues. The junction had 13 bases not matched to a gene; V was cut back by 4 bases and J by 2 bases. The CDR3 is CSAKSPGLAEQETQYF. In DNA form, the CDR3 reads TGCAGTGCTAAAAGCCCGGGGCTAGCGGAACAAGAGACCCAGTACTTC.

The sample holds a few counts of this clonotype. The genes are TRBV7-3 and TRBJ2-3; 7 positions match TRBD1. This CDR3 comprises 12 residues. Trimming cost V 4 bases and J 14 bases; bases outside gene matches: 9. CDR1 and CDR2 (germline): SGHTA, FQGTGA. Written as DNA, the CDR3 is TGTGCCAGCAGCTCCTTGACAGGGATATTGTATTTT. As protein: CASSSLTGILYF.

Ten or more counts support this clonotype. The chain combines TRBV2 with TRBJ2-5; 7 bases align to TRBD2. Per germline, CDR1 SNHLY and CDR2 FYNNEI. The CDR3 spans 15 residues. The J segment lost 1 base and the V segment lost 1 base, leaving 3 bases of the junction unmatched. CDR3 loop: CASSEGTSFQETQYF. The CDR3 bases are TGTGCCAGCAGTGAAGGGACTAGTTTCCAAGAGACCCAGTACTTC.

Regarding this clonotype: One base away lies a much larger clone, so this may be a sequencing read error. This chain uses TRBV7-9 with TRBJ2-1, with D possibly being TRBD2 (6 bases). The end of the DNA fits TRBJ2-7 better, so the J call may be wrong. The length of the CDR3 is 14 residues. Germline V gives CDR1 SEHNR, CDR2 FQNEAQ (reference sequence). This CDR3 is CASSLSSGYNEQYF. DNA for the CDR3: TGTGCCAGCAGCTTAAGTAGCGGTTACAATGAGCAGTACTTC.

This clonotype occurred many times. The chain combines TRBV3-1 with TRBJ1-4, with D unresolved. CDR3 length equals 13 residues. With 5 bases removed from V and 10 bases from J, the gap between germline ends came to 14 bases. CDR1 and CDR2 from the germline V gene are LGHDT and YNNKEL (reference sequence). The CDR3 is CASSVQAGGKLFF. The CDR3 coding sequence is TGTGCCAGCAGCGTCCAGGCAGGAGGAAAACTGTTTTTT.

This clonotype was counted at least ten times. The CDR3 reads CASSLEGGLYTEAFF. The CDR3 nucleotides are TGTGCCAGCAGTTTAGAGGGGGGGTTGTACACTGAAGCTTTCTTT. This chain uses TRBV12-3 or TRBV12-4 with TRBJ1-1, with D possibly matching TRBD1 (6 bases). The CDR3 has 15 residues. Deletions cut 1 base from V and 3 bases from J, with 12 bases between.

The chain joins TRBV20-1 to TRBJ2-1, with a tentative D call TRBD2 (6 bases). The germline gives CDR1 DFQATT, CDR2 SNEGSKA (reference sequence). V lost 3 bases and J 0 bases, leaving 15 bases between the germline ends. CDR3 length: 16 amino acids. CDR3 region: CSASPPSASSYNEQFF. CDR3 bases: TGCAGTGCTAGCCCCCCTAGCGCTAGCTCCTACAATGAGCAGTTCTTC.

This chain links TRBV5-6 with TRBJ2-1; 11 nucleotides align to TRBD2. The CDR3 runs 17 residues. Germline V gene lookup returns CDR1 SGHDT and CDR2 YYEEEE. Germline trimming cut 4 bases from V and 6 bases from J; bases unmatched to any gene: 12. This CDR3 is CASSPPGLAATGNEQFF. The DNA for the CDR3 is TGTGCCAGCAGCCCACCGGGACTAGCGGCTACGGGCAATGAGCAGTTCTTC. Based on the CDR3 plus reference TRBV5-6 and TRBJ2-1, the full variable domain is DAGVTQSPTHLIKTRGQQVTLRCSPKSGHDTVSWYQQALGQGPQFIFQYYEEEERQRGNFPDRFSGHQFPNYSSELNVNALLLGDSALYLCASSPPGLAATGNEQFFGPGTRLTVL.

This clonotype came up many times. The J gene is TRBJ2-5, the V gene TRBV3-1; D is possibly TRBD2 (5 bases). Germline V gene lookup returns CDR1 LGHDT and CDR2 YNNKEL (reference sequence). Trimming left V 1 base short and J 3 bases short, with 18 bases between. This CDR3 comprises 17 residues. The CDR3 DNA reads TGTGCCAGCAGCCAAGTCGCGACTATGGTCTCTAAAGAGACCCAGTACTTC. It is translated as CASSQVATMVSKETQYF.

This clonotype was seen a few times. This chain connects TRBV7-2 to TRBJ2-5; D not resolved. V lost 5 bases to trimming and J lost 5 bases, with 9 bases between them. CDR1 SGHTA and CDR2 FQGNSA come from the germline V gene. The CDR3 runs 12 residues. Here the CDR3 reads CASSPRTETQYF. The DNA of the CDR3 is TGTGCCAGCAGCCCCCGAACGGAGACCCAGTACTTC.

The sample holds many counts of this clonotype. The V gene is TRBV7-2, the J gene TRBJ1-1; D remains ambiguous. This CDR3 region has 15 residues. The V and J ends lost 5 bases and 2 bases respectively, with 15 bases between them. Germline V gene data show CDR1 as SGHTA and CDR2 as FQGNSA. CDR3 loop: CASSPLLSPNTEAFF. The CDR3 bases are TGTGCCAGCAGCCCCCTTTTGTCCCCCAACACTGAAGCTTTCTTT. Full variable domain (remainder filled in from reference TRBV7-2 and TRBJ1-1): GAGVSQSPSNKVTEKGKDVELRCDPISGHTALYWYRQSLGQGLEFLIYFQGNSAPDKSGLPSDRFSAERTGGSVSTLTIQRTQQEDSAVYLCASSPLLSPNTEAFFGQGTRLTVV.

This clonotype was detected only a few times. The chain combines TRBV24-1 with TRBJ2-7; 7 bases are shared with TRBD2. The V gene's germline CDR1 is KGHDR and CDR2 SFDVKD. CDR3 length: 16 residues. V was clipped by 7 bases and J by 3 bases; unmatched bases: 14. The CDR3 bases are TGTGCCACCAGCCCCTCCGGGGCTAGCGGAGGCTACGAGCAGTACTTC. It encodes CATSPSGASGGYEQYF.

The chain carries TRBV10-3 and TRBJ2-6; D gene unclear. Per germline, CDR1 ENHRY and CDR2 SYGVKD. The CDR3 totals 19 residues. Trimming left V 10 bases short and J 1 base short, with 26 bases between. This CDR3 reads CASQTPAQPTGSGANVLTF. In DNA, the CDR3 is TGTGCCAGCCAAACCCCCGCCCAACCGACCGGGTCTGGGGCCAACGTCCTGACTTTC.

This clonotype was counted ten times or more. The rearrangement joins TRBV30 to TRBJ1-2, with unresolved D. Trimming cost V 1 base and J 9 bases, with 9 bases left between them. This CDR3 has 11 amino acids. CDR1 GTSNPN and CDR2 SVGIG come from the germline V gene (reference sequence). CDR3 sequence: CAWSESWSYTF. The CDR3 coding sequence is TGTGCCTGGAGTGAGTCATGGAGCTACACCTTC. Combining the CDR3 with reference TRBV30 and TRBJ1-2 gives the whole variable domain SQTIHQWPATLVQPVGSPLSLECTVEGTSNPNLYWYRQAAGRGLQLLFYSVGIGQISSEVPQNLSASRPQDRQFILSSKKLLLSDSGFYLCAWSESWSYTFGSGTRLTVV.

This clonotype has at least ten counts. V gene TRBV6-1 combines with J gene TRBJ2-7, with TRBD2 identical over 9 bases. The germline gives CDR1 MNHNS, CDR2 SASEGT. Trimming removed 1 base from V and 4 bases from J; junction bases left unmatched: 5. The CDR3 consists of 15 residues. The CDR3 loop is CASSEGLAGMYEQYF. As DNA, the CDR3 is TGTGCCAGCAGTGAAGGGCTAGCGGGAATGTACGAGCAGTACTTC.

The rearrangement links TRBV6-2 or TRBV6-3 to TRBJ2-1; 11 bases align to TRBD2. Looked up from germline, CDR1 is MNHEY and CDR2 is SVGEGT. Trimming took 7 bases from V and 7 from J; bases not matched to a gene: 9. The CDR3 runs 15 residues. CDR3 protein: CASTLLAGVENEQFF. CDR3 DNA: TGTGCCAGCACCCTACTAGCGGGAGTCGAAAATGAGCAGTTCTTC.

In this sample, this clonotype turned up a few times. V is TRBV5-1 and J is TRBJ2-1; D could derive from TRBD1 or TRBD2 (7 bases each). Trimming removed 0 bases at V and 12 bases at J, with 13 bases between. This CDR3 comprises 13 residues. CDR1 and CDR2 from the germline V gene are SGHRS and YFSETQ. CDR3 residues: CASSLEGGGVQFF. The CDR3, as DNA: TGCGCCAGCAGCTTGGAGGGAGGGGGCGTGCAGTTCTTC.

This chain uses TRBV5-1 with TRBJ2-7; weak D call: TRBD2 (5 bases). The V end was cut by 3 bases, the J end by 0 bases, with 13 bases between. Germline V CDR1 and CDR2: SGHRS, YFSETQ. The CDR3 has 15 amino acids. CDR3 nucleotides: TGCGCCAGCAGCTCCATGGCGGGTTCCTCCTACGAGCAGTACTTC. Protein product: CASSSMAGSSYEQYF.

This chain joins TRBV10-1 and TRBJ2-3; 10 nucleotides line up with TRBD2. CDR1 WNHNN and CDR2 SYGVQD come from the germline V gene (reference sequence). The CDR3 consists of 22 residues. V was clipped by 0 bases and J by 3 bases; unmatched bases: 21. Here the CDR3 DNA reads TGCGCCAGCAGTGAGTCAATTAGCGGGAGGCCAAGTTCCGAGGATTTGACAGATACGCAGTATTTT. This codes for CASSESISGRPSSEDLTDTQYF.

This clonotype occurred many times. CDR3 DNA sequence: TGTGCCTGGAGCGAGTATTACGAGCAGTACTTC. It specifies CAWSEYYEQYF. This chain uses TRBV30 with TRBJ2-7; no definite D call. The CDR3 runs to 11 residues. Germline values: CDR1 GTSNPN, CDR2 SVGIG (reference sequence). V was trimmed by 3 bases and J by 4 bases, leaving 7 bases between them.

This clonotype has ten or more counts. The CDR3 region is CASSDWTGVSYEQYF. CDR3 sequence (DNA): TGTGCCAGCAGTGACTGGACAGGGGTTTCCTACGAGCAGTACTTC. The chain uses TRBV28 and TRBJ2-7; 9 bases map to TRBD1. The CDR3 has 15 residues. Germline values: CDR1 MDHEN, CDR2 SYDVKM. The J segment lost 1 base and the V segment lost 5 bases, leaving 6 bases of the junction unmatched.

This clonotype was seen repeatedly, ten times or more. The CDR3 spells CASRRPGDNEQFF. CDR3 coding DNA: TGTGCCAGCAGGAGACCGGGGGACAATGAGCAGTTCTTC. The V and J genes are TRBV28 and TRBJ2-1; weak D call: TRBD2 (6 bases). Germline V CDR1 and CDR2: MDHEN, SYDVKM. The CDR3 contains 13 residues. The germline V and J ends were trimmed by 6 bases and 5 bases, with 11 bases remaining between them. The full variable domain, rest sourced from reference TRBV28 and TRBJ2-1, is DVKVTQSSRYLVKRTGEKVFLECVQDMDHENMFWYRQDPGLGLRLIYFSYDVKMKEKGDIPEGYSVSREKKERFSLILESASTNQTSMYLCASRRPGDNEQFFGPGTRLTVL.

This clonotype was found many times. The chain employs TRBV5-1 and TRBJ2-1; D perhaps matches TRBD1 (6 bases). V lost 4 bases and J lost 4, with 15 bases in between. The length of the CDR3 is 15 residues. Germline V gene lookup returns CDR1 SGHRS and CDR2 YFSETQ. The CDR3 here is CASSVAGQLYNEQFF. The DNA of the CDR3 is TGCGCCAGCAGCGTGGCCGGACAGTTGTACAATGAGCAGTTCTTC.

J is TRBJ2-1 and V is TRBV6-6; possible D gene TRBD2, 7 bases. This CDR3 region has 12 residues. CDR1 is MNHNY and CDR2 is SVGAGI in the germline V gene (reference sequence). V was pared by 11 bases and J by 9 bases, with 17 bases between. The chain's CDR3 is CASQGGAFEQFF. The CDR3 nucleotides read TGTGCCTCCCAAGGGGGGGCGTTTGAGCAGTTCTTC.

Regarding this clonotype: At one of its ends the junction is not consistent with the germline gene, which may arise from a read error. The chain employs TRBV18 and TRBJ2-1; 14 bases fit TRBD2. This CDR3 comprises 16 residues. In germline, CDR1 is KGHSH, CDR2 LQKENI. The CDR3 DNA sequence: TGTGCCAACTCACCTGGACTAGCGGGAGGCGACAATGAGCAGTTCTTC. This encodes CANSPGLAGGDNEQFF.